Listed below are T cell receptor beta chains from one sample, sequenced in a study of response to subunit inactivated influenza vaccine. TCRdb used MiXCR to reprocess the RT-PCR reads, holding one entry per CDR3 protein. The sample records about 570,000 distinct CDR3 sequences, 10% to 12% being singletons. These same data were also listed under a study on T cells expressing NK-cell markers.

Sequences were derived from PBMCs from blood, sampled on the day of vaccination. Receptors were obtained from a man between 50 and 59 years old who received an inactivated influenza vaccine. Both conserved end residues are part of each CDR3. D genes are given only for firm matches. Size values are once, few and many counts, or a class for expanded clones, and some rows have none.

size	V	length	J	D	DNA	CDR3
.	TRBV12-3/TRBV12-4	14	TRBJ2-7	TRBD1	TGTGCCAGCACCCTGGGGGACAGCCCCTACGAGCAGTACTTC	CASTLGDSPYEQYF
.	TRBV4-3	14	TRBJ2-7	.	TGCGCCAGCAGCCAAGATTGGGGGGATGACGAGCAGTACTTC	CASSQDWGDDEQYF
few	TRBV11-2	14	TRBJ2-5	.	TGTGCCAGCAGCTTAACGGGGTTTGGAGAGACCCAGTACTTC	CASSLTGFGETQYF
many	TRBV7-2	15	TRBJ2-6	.	TGTGCCAGCAGCCCCTGGGGGTCTGGGGCCAACGTCCTGACTTTC	CASSPWGSGANVLTF
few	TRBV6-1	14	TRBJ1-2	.	TGTGCCAGCAATAAACCGACTGGTTACTATGGCTACACCTTC	CASNKPTGYYGYTF
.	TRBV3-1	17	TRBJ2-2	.	TGTGCCAGCAGCCAAGATAGCAGGGGGGCCGGTACCGGGGAGCTGTTTTTT	CASSQDSRGAGTGELFF
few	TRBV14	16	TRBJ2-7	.	TGTGCCAGCAGCCACAGGTTCGGGCGGGGCTCCTACGAGCAGTACTTC	CASSHRFGRGSYEQYF
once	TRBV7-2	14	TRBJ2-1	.	TGTGCCAGCAGCTTAGGGGTCTCCAACAATGAGCAGTTCTTC	CASSLGVSNNEQFF
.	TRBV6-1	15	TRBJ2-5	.	TGTGCCAGCAGAACAACCGGGACCCTACAAGAGACCCAGTACTTC	CASRTTGTLQETQYF
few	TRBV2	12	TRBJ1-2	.	TGTGCCAGCAGAGCGGACGGGGATGGCTACACCTTC	CASRADGDGYTF
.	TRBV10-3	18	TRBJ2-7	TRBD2	TGTGCCATCAGGCGGGGACTAGCGGGAGGGATTTTTGCGGACGAGCAGTACTTC	CAIRRGLAGGIFADEQYF
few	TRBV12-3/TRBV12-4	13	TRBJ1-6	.	TGTGCCAGCACGCCGACCGGTTATTCACCCCTCCACTTT	CASTPTGYSPLHF
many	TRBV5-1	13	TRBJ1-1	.	TGCGCCAGCAGCTCTCCAGGGAACACTGAAGCTTTCTTT	CASSSPGNTEAFF